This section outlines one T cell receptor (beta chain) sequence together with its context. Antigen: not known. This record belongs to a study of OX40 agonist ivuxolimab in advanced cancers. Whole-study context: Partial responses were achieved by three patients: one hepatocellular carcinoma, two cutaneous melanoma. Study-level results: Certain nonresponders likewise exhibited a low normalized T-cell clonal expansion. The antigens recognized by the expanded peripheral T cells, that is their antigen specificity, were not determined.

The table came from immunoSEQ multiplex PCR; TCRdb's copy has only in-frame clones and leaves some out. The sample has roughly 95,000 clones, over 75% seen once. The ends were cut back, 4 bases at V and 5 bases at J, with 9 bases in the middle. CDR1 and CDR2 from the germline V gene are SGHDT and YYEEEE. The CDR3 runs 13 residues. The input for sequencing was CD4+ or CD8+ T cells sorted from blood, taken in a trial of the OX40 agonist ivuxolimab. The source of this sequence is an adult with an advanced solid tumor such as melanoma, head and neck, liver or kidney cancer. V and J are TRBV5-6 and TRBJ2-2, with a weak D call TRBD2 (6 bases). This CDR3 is CASSPTRTGELFF. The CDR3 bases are TGTGCCAGCAGCCCGACTAGAACCGGGGAGCTGTTTTTT. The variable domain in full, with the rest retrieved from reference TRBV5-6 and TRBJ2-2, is DAGVTQSPTHLIKTRGQQVTLRCSPKSGHDTVSWYQQALGQGPQFIFQYYEEEERQRGNFPDRFSGHQFPNYSSELNVNALLLGDSALYLCASSPTRTGELFFGEGSRLTVL.